This T cell receptor beta chain was profiled in a study of CD4 T cells in relation to SARS-CoV-2 and coronaviruses. A word on this clone: Antigen unknown.

For approximately eleven days, around 99,000 sorted CD4+ cells grew with T cell-depleted PBMCs and CEF. This table comes from immunoSEQ multiplex PCR, and its TCRdb copy is limited to in-frame clones, with some not included. The table records about 38,000 clones, over 70% of them present only once. V gave up 6 bases and J gave up 0 bases, with 12 bases separating them. The V gene's germline CDR1 is LNHDA and CDR2 SQIVND (reference sequence). This CDR3 is built from 14 residues. The source of this sequence is an adult with COVID-19. Source material: memory CD4+ T cells from PBMCs, cultured in vitro. The J gene is TRBJ2-7, the V gene TRBV19; TRBD2 might be the D (5 bases). The CDR3 DNA reads as TGTGCCAGTAGCGAGGGTTATAGCTCCTACGAGCAGTACTTC. Amino acids: CASSEGYSSYEQYF. The variable domain in full, completed from reference TRBV19 and TRBJ2-7, reads DGGITQSPKYLFRKEGQNVTLSCEQNLNHDAMYWYRQDPGQGLRLIYYSQIVNDFQKGDIAEGYSVSREKKESFPLTVTSAQKNPTAFYLCASSEGYSSYEQYFGPGTRLTVT.